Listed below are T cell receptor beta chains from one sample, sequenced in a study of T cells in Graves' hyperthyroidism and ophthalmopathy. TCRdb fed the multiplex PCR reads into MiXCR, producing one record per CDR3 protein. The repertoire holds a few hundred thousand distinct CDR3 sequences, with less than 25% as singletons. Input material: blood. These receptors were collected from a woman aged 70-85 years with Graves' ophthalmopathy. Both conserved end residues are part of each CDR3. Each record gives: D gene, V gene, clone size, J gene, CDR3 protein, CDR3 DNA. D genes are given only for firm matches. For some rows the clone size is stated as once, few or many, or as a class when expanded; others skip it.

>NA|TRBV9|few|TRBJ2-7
CASSAGVSQPSEQYF
TGTGCCAGCAGCGCTGGTGTCTCCCAGCCAAGCGAGCAGTACTTC
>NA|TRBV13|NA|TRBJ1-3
CASSSQGGRNTIYF
TGTGCCAGCAGCTCACAGGGCGGTAGGAACACCATATATTTT
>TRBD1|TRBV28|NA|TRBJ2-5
CASSTGAAGETQYF
TGTGCCAGCAGCACAGGGGCCGCCGGGGAGACCCAGTACTTC
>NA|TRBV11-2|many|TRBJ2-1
CASSLAGSGEQFF
TGTGCCAGCAGCTTAGCAGGGAGCGGTGAGCAGTTCTTC
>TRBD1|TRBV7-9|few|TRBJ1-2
CASSLARQGAKGYTF
TGTGCCAGCAGCTTAGCAAGACAGGGGGCGAAAGGCTACACCTTC
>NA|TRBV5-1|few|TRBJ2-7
CASSLAQGGYEQYF
TGCGCCAGCAGCTTGGCGCAGGGAGGCTACGAGCAGTACTTC
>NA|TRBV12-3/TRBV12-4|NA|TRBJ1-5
CASSPTGFNQPQHF
TGTGCCAGCAGCCCTACAGGGTTCAATCAGCCCCAGCATTTT
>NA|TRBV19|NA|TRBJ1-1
CASSISQGNTEAFF
TGTGCCAGTAGTATAAGCCAGGGAAACACTGAAGCTTTCTTT
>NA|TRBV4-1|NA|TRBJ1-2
CASSQVFRQPTDYGYTF
TGCGCCAGCAGCCAAGTATTTCGGCAGCCGACCGACTATGGCTACACCTTC
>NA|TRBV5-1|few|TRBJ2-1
CASSSTPTSSNNEQFF
TGCGCCAGCAGTTCTACCCCCACATCATCCAACAATGAGCAGTTCTTC
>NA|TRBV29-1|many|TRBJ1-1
CSVGIWGTLNTEAFF
TGCAGCGTTGGGATTTGGGGGACACTGAACACTGAAGCTTTCTTT
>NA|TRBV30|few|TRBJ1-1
CAWSVQNPANTEAFF
TGTGCCTGGAGTGTTCAGAACCCCGCGAACACTGAAGCTTTCTTT
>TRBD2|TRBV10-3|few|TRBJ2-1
CAIRRTSGSSYNEQFF
TGTGCCATCAGAAGGACTAGCGGGAGCTCCTACAATGAGCAGTTCTTC
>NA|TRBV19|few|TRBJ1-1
CASRDRGLNTEAFF
TGTGCCAGTAGAGATAGAGGGTTGAACACTGAAGCTTTCTTT
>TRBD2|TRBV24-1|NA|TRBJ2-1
CATSEGLAGGDEQFF
TGTGCCACCAGTGAGGGACTAGCGGGAGGGGATGAGCAGTTCTTC
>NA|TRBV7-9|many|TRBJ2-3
CASSATADTDTQYF
TGTGCCAGCAGCGCCACAGCGGACACAGATACGCAGTATTTT
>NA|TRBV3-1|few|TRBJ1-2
CASSQRRGAYGYTF
TGTGCCAGCAGCCAACGCAGGGGAGCCTATGGCTACACCTTC
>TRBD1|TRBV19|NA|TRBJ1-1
CASMDRGRGNMNTEAFF
TGTGCCAGTATGGACAGGGGGCGCGGGAACATGAACACTGAAGCTTTCTTT
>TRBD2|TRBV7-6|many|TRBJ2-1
CASSLSFRGAYNEQFF
TGTGCCAGCAGCTTATCGTTTCGGGGGGCCTACAATGAGCAGTTCTTC
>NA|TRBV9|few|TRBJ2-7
CASSVGQTGSFHEQYF
TGTGCCAGCAGCGTAGGTCAGACGGGGTCATTCCACGAGCAGTACTTC
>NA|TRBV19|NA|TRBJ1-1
CASSFNRADTEAFF
TGTGCCAGTAGTTTCAACCGGGCGGACACTGAAGCTTTCTTT
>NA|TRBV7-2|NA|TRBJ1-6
CASSSNLYSPLHF
TGTGCCAGCAGCTCGAACCTCTATTCACCCCTCCACTTT
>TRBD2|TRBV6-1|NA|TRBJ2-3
CASSTGLAVDTQYF
TGTGCCAGCAGTACGGGACTAGCGGTAGATACGCAGTATTTT
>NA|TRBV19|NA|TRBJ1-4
CASCARARTNEKLFF
TGTGCATCTTGCGCGAGGGCTAGAACTAATGAAAAACTGTTTTTT
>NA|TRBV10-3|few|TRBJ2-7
CAISGEAGAYEQYF
TGTGCCATCAGTGGGGAGGCGGGTGCCTACGAGCAGTACTTC